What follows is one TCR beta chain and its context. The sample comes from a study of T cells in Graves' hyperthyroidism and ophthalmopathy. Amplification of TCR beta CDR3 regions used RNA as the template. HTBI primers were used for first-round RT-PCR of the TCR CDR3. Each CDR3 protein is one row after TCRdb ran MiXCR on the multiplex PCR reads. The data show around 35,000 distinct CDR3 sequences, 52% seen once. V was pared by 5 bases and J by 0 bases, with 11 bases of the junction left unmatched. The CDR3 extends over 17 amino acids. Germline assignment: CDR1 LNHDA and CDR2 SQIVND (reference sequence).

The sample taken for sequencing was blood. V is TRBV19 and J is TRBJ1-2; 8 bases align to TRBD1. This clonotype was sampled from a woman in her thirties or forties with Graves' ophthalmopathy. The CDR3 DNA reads TGTGCCAGTAGTGTCCGCAGGGGGCACACAGCTAACTATGGCTACACCTTC. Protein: CASSVRRGHTANYGYTF.